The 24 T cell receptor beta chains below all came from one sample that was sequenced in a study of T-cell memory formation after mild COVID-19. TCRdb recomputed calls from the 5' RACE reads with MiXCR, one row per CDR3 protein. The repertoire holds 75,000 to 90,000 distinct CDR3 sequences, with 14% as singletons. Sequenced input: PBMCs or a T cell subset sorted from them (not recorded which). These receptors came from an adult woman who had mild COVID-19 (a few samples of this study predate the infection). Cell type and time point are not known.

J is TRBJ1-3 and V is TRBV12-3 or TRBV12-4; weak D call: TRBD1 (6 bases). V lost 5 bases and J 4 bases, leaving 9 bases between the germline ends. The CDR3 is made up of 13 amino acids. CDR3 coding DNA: TGTGCCAGCAGTCCTACAGGGGGAAACACCATATATTTT. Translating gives CASSPTGGNTIYF.

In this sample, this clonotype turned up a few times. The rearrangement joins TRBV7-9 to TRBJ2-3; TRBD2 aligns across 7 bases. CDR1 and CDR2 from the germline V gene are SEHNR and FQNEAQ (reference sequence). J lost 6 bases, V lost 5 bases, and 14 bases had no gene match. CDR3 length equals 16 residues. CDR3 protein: CASSLIPSGAWDTQYF. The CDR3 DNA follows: TGTGCCAGCAGCCTCATTCCTAGCGGAGCATGGGATACGCAGTATTTT.

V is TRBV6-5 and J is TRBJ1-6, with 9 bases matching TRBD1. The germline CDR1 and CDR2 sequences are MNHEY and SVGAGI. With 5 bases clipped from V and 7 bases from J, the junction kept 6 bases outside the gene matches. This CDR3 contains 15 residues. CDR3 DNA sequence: TGTGCCAGCAGTGGCTGGACAGGGGCGAATTCACCCCTCCACTTT. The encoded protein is CASSGWTGANSPLHF.

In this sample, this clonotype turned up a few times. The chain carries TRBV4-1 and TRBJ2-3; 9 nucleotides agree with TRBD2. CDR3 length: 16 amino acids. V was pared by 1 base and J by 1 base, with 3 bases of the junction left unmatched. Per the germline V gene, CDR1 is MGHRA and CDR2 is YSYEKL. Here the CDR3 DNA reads TGCGCCAGCAGCCAAGGAGTAGCGGGGGGCACAGATACGCAGTATTTT. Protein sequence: CASSQGVAGGTDTQYF.

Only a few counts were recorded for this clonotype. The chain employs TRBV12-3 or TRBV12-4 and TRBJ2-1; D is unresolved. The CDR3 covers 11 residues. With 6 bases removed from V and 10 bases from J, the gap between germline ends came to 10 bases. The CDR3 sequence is CASSLEKEQFF. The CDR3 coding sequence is TGTGCCAGCAGCCTAGAAAAGGAGCAGTTCTTC.

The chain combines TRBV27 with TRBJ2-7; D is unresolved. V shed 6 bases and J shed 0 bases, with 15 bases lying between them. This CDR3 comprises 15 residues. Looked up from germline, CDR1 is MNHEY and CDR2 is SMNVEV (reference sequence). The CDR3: CASSPVMASSYEQYF. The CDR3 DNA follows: TGTGCCAGCAGCCCAGTGATGGCGAGCTCCTACGAGCAGTACTTC.

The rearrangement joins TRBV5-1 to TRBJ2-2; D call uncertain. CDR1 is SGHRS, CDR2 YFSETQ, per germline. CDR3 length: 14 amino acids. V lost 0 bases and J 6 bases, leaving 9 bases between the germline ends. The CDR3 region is CASSLGPTAGELFF. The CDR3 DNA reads TGCGCCAGCAGCTTGGGACCTACCGCCGGGGAGCTGTTTTTT.

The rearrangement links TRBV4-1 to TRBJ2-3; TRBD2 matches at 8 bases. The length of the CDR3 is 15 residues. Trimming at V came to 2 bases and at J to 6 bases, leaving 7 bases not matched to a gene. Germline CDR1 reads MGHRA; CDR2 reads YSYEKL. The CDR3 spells CASSQYGGAYDTQYF. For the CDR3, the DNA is TGCGCCAGCAGCCAATACGGGGGGGCATATGATACGCAGTATTTT.

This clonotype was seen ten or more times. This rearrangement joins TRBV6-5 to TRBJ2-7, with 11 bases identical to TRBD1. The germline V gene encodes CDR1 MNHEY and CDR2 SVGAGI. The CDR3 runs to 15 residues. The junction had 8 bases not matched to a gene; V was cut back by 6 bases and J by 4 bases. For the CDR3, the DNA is TGTGCCAGCAGATCTGGACAGGGGGCGGAATACGAGCAGTACTTC. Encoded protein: CASRSGQGAEYEQYF.

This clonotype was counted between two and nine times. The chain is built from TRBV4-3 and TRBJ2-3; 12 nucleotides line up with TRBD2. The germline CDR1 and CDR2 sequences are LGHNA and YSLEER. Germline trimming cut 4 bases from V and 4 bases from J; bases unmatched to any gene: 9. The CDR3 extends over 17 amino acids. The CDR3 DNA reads TGCGCCAGCAGCCGACGACTAGCGGGAGAGGGGGCAGATACGCAGTATTTT. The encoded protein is CASSRRLAGEGADTQYF.

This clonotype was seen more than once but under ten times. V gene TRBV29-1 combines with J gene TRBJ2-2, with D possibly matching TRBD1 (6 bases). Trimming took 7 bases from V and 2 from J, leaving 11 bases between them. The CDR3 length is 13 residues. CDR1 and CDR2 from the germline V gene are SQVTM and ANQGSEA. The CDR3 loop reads CSAKQGNTGELFF. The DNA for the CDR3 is TGCAGCGCCAAACAGGGTAACACCGGGGAGCTGTTTTTT.

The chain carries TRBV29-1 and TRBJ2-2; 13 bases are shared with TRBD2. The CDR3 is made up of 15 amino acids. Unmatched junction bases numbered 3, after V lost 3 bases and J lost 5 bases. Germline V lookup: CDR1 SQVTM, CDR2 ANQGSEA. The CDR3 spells CSVEGLAGSTGELFF. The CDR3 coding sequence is TGCAGCGTTGAGGGACTAGCGGGGAGTACCGGGGAGCTGTTTTTT.

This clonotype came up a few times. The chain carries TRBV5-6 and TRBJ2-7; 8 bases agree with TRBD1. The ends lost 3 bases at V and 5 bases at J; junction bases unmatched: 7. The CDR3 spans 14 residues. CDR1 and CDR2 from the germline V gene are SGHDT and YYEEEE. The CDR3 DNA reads TGTGCCAGCAGCTCAGACAGGGGCTATGACGAGCAGTACTTC. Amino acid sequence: CASSSDRGYDEQYF.

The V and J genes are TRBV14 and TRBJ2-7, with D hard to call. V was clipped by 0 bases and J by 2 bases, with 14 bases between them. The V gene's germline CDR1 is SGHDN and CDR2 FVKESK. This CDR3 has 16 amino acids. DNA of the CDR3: TGTGCCAGCAGCCAAGATGCGGCTATCCACCCCTACGAGCAGTACTTC. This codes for CASSQDAAIHPYEQYF.

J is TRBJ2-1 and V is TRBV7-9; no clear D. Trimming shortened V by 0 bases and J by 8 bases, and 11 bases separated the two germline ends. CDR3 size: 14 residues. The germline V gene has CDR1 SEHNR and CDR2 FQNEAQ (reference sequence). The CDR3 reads CASSLATGADEQFF. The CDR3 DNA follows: TGTGCCAGCAGCTTAGCTACGGGCGCAGATGAGCAGTTCTTC.

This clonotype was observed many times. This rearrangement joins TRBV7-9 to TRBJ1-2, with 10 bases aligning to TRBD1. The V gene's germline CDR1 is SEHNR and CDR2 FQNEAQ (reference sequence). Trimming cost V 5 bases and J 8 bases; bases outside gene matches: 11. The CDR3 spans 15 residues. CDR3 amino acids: CASSIGTGALDGYTF. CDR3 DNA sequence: TGTGCCAGCAGCATCGGGACAGGGGCCCTAGACGGCTACACCTTC.

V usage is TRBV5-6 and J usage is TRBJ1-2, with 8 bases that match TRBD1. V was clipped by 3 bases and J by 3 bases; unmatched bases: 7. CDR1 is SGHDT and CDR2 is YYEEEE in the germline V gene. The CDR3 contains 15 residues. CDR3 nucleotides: TGTGCCAGCAGCTCGGCAGGGGGCGCATACTATGGCTACACCTTC. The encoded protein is CASSSAGGAYYGYTF.

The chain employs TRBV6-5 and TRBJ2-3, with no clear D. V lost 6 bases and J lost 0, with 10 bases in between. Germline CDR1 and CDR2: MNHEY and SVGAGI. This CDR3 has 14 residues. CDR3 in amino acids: CASSPAQSTDTQYF. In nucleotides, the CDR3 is TGTGCCAGCAGCCCCGCTCAGAGCACAGATACGCAGTATTTT.

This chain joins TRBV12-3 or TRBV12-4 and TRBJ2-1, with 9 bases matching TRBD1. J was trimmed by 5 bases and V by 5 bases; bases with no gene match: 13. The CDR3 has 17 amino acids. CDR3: CASSPGFGDRENNEQFF. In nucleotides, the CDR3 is TGTGCCAGCAGTCCTGGGTTTGGGGACAGGGAAAACAATGAGCAGTTCTTC.

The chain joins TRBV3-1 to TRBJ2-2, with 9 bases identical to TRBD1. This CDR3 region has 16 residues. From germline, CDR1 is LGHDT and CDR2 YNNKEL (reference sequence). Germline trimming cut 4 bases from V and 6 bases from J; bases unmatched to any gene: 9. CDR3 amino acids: CASSLPGQGWSGELFF. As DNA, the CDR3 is TGTGCCAGCAGCCTTCCGGGACAGGGATGGTCCGGGGAGCTGTTTTTT. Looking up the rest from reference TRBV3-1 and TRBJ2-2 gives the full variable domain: DTAVSQTPKYLVTQMGNDKSIKCEQNLGHDTMYWYKQDSKKFLKIMFSYNNKELIINETVPNRFSPKSPDKAHLNLHINSLELGDSAVYFCASSLPGQGWSGELFFGEGSRLTVL.

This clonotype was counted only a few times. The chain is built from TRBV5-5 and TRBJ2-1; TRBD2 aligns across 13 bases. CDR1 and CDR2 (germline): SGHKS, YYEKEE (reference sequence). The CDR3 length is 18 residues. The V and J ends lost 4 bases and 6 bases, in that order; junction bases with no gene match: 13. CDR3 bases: TGTGCCAGCAGCCCGGAGAGGGTACTAGCGGGGGGGCTCAATGAGCAGTTCTTC. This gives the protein CASSPERVLAGGLNEQFF.

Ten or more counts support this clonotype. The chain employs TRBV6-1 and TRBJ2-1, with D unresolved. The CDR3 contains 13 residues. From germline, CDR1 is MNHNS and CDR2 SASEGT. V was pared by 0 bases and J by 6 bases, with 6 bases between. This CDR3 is CASSEAEPNEQFF. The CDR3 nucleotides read TGTGCCAGCAGTGAAGCGGAGCCCAATGAGCAGTTCTTC.

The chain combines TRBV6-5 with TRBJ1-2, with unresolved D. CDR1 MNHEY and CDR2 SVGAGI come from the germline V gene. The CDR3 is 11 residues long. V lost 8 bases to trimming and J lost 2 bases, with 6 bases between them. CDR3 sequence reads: CASLDNYGYTF. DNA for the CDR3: TGTGCCAGCCTAGACAACTATGGCTACACCTTC.

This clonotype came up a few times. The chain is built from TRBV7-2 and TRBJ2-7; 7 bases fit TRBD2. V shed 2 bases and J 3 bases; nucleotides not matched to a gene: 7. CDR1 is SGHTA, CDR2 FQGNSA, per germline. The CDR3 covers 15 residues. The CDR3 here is CASSLYAGAGYEQYF. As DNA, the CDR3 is TGTGCCAGCAGCTTATATGCGGGAGCGGGCTACGAGCAGTACTTC.